These 32 T cell receptor beta chains originate from one sample sequenced in a study of shared T cell receptors in the human thymus. TCRdb's copy holds only in-frame clones and misses some; the assay was immunoSEQ multiplex PCR. The sample has roughly 500,000 clones; around 78% are singletons. These records were also assigned to another study, of human thymus T cells.

Material for sequencing was thymocytes. These receptors came from a boy less than two years old with a congenital heart defect.

V gene TRBV4-3 combines with J gene TRBJ2-5, with 10 bases aligning to TRBD2. V shed 3 bases, J shed 5 bases, and the junction held 3 bases outside the gene matches. Germline assignment: CDR1 LGHNA and CDR2 YSLEER. This CDR3 has 14 residues. The CDR3 coding sequence is TGCGCCAGCAGCCACCCAGCGGGAGGGGAGACCCAGTACTTC. It codes for CASSHPAGGETQYF.

The rearrangement joins TRBV5-1 to TRBJ2-7, with 12 bases identical to TRBD2. This CDR3 comprises 16 residues. The junction had 10 bases not matched to a gene; V was cut back by 4 bases and J by 5 bases. Per the germline V gene, CDR1 is SGHRS and CDR2 is YFSETQ. The CDR3, as DNA: TGCGCCAGCAGCCCCCCCCCGGGACTAGCGGGCCACGAGCAGTACTTC. Its translation is CASSPPPGLAGHEQYF.

The chain employs TRBV7-2 and TRBJ2-1; a weak D match, TRBD1 (5 bases). Germline V lookup: CDR1 SGHTA, CDR2 FQGNSA. V lost 3 bases and J 3 bases, leaving 15 bases between the germline ends. CDR3 length: 16 residues. This CDR3 reads CASSLKAGNYYNEQFF. The CDR3 coding sequence is TGTGCCAGCAGCTTGAAGGCAGGGAATTACTACAATGAGCAGTTCTTC.

As regards this clone: Other nucleotide sequences from this sample produce the same CDR3. The genes are TRBV5-1 and TRBJ2-2; D not resolved. The germline V gene has CDR1 SGHRS and CDR2 YFSETQ. Trimming removed 0 bases from V and 5 bases from J, with 5 bases in between. The CDR3 runs to 13 residues. CDR3: CASSLELTGELFF. In nucleotides, the CDR3 is TGCGCCAGCAGCTTGGAGCTAACCGGGGAGCTGTTTTTT.

This clone has a handful of counts. The DNA of the CDR3 is TGTGCCAGCAGCGTGGGACCGGGACAGCCGACCTACGAGCAGTACTTC. Translating it yields CASSVGPGQPTYEQYF. V gene TRBV9 combines with J gene TRBJ2-7; 7 bases are shared with TRBD1. The CDR3 runs 16 residues. J gave up 2 bases and V 2 bases, and 10 bases lay outside the gene matches. Per germline, CDR1 SGDLS and CDR2 YYNGEE.

This clone was counted a single time. The chain combines TRBV14 with TRBJ2-3; 7 bases line up with TRBD2. In germline, CDR1 is SGHDN, CDR2 FVKESK. V shed 0 bases and J 8 bases; nucleotides not matched to a gene: 8. This CDR3 is 15 amino acids long. The CDR3 sequence is CASSQDPLAVPTQYF. Here the CDR3 DNA reads TGTGCCAGCAGCCAAGATCCGCTAGCGGTGCCTACGCAGTATTTT. The full variable domain, rest sourced from reference TRBV14 and TRBJ2-3, is EAGVTQFPSHSVIEKGQTVTLRCDPISGHDNLYWYRRVMGKEIKFLLHFVKESKQDESGMPNNRFLAERTGGTYSTLKVQPAELEDSGVYFCASSQDPLAVPTQYFGPGTRLTVL.

The chain carries TRBV9 and TRBJ2-1; 10 positions match TRBD2. The V gene's germline CDR1 is SGDLS and CDR2 YYNGEE. The ends lost 0 bases at V and 5 bases at J; junction bases unmatched: 8. The CDR3 sequence is 17 residues long. The CDR3 is CASSVGASGRADNEQFF. The CDR3 DNA follows: TGTGCCAGCAGCGTAGGGGCCAGCGGGAGGGCGGACAATGAGCAGTTCTTC.

This chain joins TRBV6-5 and TRBJ2-5; 7 bases agree with TRBD1. V lost 1 base and J lost 5; bases outside the gene matches: 10. This CDR3 is 16 amino acids long. Germline V CDR1 and CDR2: MNHEY, SVGAGI. CDR3 region: CASSYFGPGGLETQYF. The CDR3 DNA follows: TGTGCCAGCAGTTACTTTGGTCCAGGGGGTTTGGAGACCCAGTACTTC.

In its sample, this clone was seen a few times. The chain carries TRBV23-1 and TRBJ1-2; a weak D match, TRBD1 (5 bases). TRBV23-1 is flagged as an ORF with uncertain function. CDR3 size: 10 residues. V dropped 6 bases and J dropped 14 bases, with 13 bases sitting between them. The CDR3 nucleotides are TGCGCCAGCAGCCCCGATCGGGGGACCTTC. It codes for CASSPDRGTF.

V gene TRBV10-3 combines with J gene TRBJ2-7; maybe TRBD2 (7 bases). The CDR3 consists of 15 residues. Trimming pared 10 bases from V and 4 bases from J, leaving 23 bases between. Germline V gene data show CDR1 as ENHRY and CDR2 as SYGVKD. CDR3 loop: CATGRTDDFQYEQYF. The CDR3 DNA reads TGTGCCACCGGGAGGACAGACGATTTTCAGTACGAGCAGTACTTC.

This clone was counted once. This chain uses TRBV11-2 with TRBJ2-7; D call uncertain. The germline gives CDR1 SGHAT, CDR2 FQNNGV. Trimming took 0 bases from V and 1 from J, leaving 7 bases between them. This CDR3 comprises 14 residues. CDR3 coding DNA: TGTGCCAGCAGCTTAGATTCGGGTTCCTACGAGCAGTACTTC. Its protein product is CASSLDSGSYEQYF.

This rearrangement joins TRBV29-1 to TRBJ1-3; 10 bases line up with TRBD1. The CDR3 sequence is 18 residues long. Trimming cost V 6 bases and J 0 bases; bases outside gene matches: 14. Germline values: CDR1 SQVTM, CDR2 ANQGSEA. In DNA form, the CDR3 reads TGCAGCGTATCGAACCAGGGGGACAGGGGACCCTCTGGAAACACCATATATTTT. Its translation: CSVSNQGDRGPSGNTIYF. Combining the CDR3 with reference TRBV29-1 and TRBJ1-3 gives the whole variable domain SAVISQKPSRDICQRGTSLTIQCQVDSQVTMMFWYRQQPGQSLTLIATANQGSEATYESGFVIDKFPISRPNLTFSTLTVSNMSPEDSSIYLCSVSNQGDRGPSGNTIYFGEGSWLTVV.

The chain has TRBV14 and TRBJ2-7; 7 nucleotides match TRBD2. The CDR3 is 15 amino acids. Germline CDR1 is SGHDN and CDR2 is FVKESK. V shed 0 bases, J shed 2 bases, and the junction held 4 bases outside the gene matches. CDR3 in DNA: TGTGCCAGCAGCCAAGAACCAGGGAGGGCCTACGAGCAGTACTTC. Amino acids: CASSQEPGRAYEQYF.

This chain uses TRBV7-9 with TRBJ2-6; D perhaps matches TRBD1 (6 bases). Trimming took 2 bases from V and 0 from J, leaving 11 bases between them. CDR3 length equals 17 residues. In germline, CDR1 is SEHNR, CDR2 FQNEAQ (reference sequence). The CDR3, as DNA: TGTGCCAGCAGCTTAAAAGGGACACACTCTGGGGCCAACGTCCTGACTTTC. It specifies CASSLKGTHSGANVLTF.

The V and J genes are TRBV5-4 and TRBJ2-3; 7 bases align to TRBD2. V shed 5 bases and J 2 bases; nucleotides not matched to a gene: 14. The germline V gene encodes CDR1 SGHNT and CDR2 YYREEE (reference sequence). CDR3 length equals 17 residues. CDR3 in DNA: TGTGCCAGCAGGCCCGATTCGGTAGCGGGTCACACAGATACGCAGTATTTT. Encoded protein: CASRPDSVAGHTDTQYF.

The rearrangement links TRBV10-3 to TRBJ2-1, with TRBD1 matching 8 bases. The trim removed 6 bases at V and 6 bases at J, leaving 13 bases unmatched. This CDR3 has 16 residues. Germline V gene lookup returns CDR1 ENHRY and CDR2 SYGVKD. The CDR3 nucleotides read TGTGCCATCAGCCCCGGACAGGGCCTACAATGCAATGAGCAGTTCTTC. Translated: CAISPGQGLQCNEQFF.

CDR3 nucleotides: TGTGCCAGCAGCTTGAGGGGACAGGGCCCGAGCTCCTACGAGCAGTACTTC. Translation: CASSLRGQGPSSYEQYF. This rearrangement joins TRBV5-6 to TRBJ2-7; 9 nucleotides line up with TRBD1. Germline assignment: CDR1 SGHDT and CDR2 YYEEEE. The CDR3 is 17 amino acids. Losses at the gene ends were 1 base for V and 0 bases for J; bases not matched to a gene: 8.

The chain couples TRBV23-1 to TRBJ2-1; 12 bases are shared with TRBD2. TRBV23-1 is flagged as an ORF with uncertain function. The CDR3 has 13 residues. Trimming at V came to 11 bases and at J to 4 bases, leaving 3 bases not matched to a gene. CDR3 sequence (DNA): TGCGCCCGGACTAGCGGGGCGTACAATGAGCAGTTCTTC. The encoded protein is CARTSGAYNEQFF.

V gene TRBV27 combines with J gene TRBJ2-5; TRBD1 might be the D (5 bases). The V gene lost 2 bases and the J gene lost 12 bases, with 16 bases spanning the gap. The CDR3 covers 13 residues. Germline lookup yields CDR1 MNHEY and CDR2 SMNVEV (reference sequence). This chain's CDR3 is CASSLLSAGPEYF. CDR3 coding DNA: TGTGCCAGCAGTTTACTTAGTGCAGGGCCGGAGTACTTC.

This clone was counted between two and nine times. The chain employs TRBV5-1 and TRBJ2-7; TRBD1 aligns across 10 bases. This CDR3 has 17 amino acids. Germline V gives CDR1 SGHRS, CDR2 YFSETQ. The V segment lost 0 bases and the J segment 2 bases; nucleotides outside the gene matches: 8. The chain's CDR3 is CASSLGLGQGTTYEQYF. In DNA, the CDR3 is TGCGCCAGCAGCTTGGGCCTGGGACAGGGGACGACCTACGAGCAGTACTTC.

This clone is a singleton in its sample. V is TRBV21-1 and J is TRBJ2-7; the table's D call, TRBD1, has no DNA check behind it. TRBV21-1 is annotated as a pseudogene. The CDR3 spans 16 residues. CDR3 amino acids: CASSKGGQGVSYEQYF. The CDR3 DNA reads as TGTGCCAGCAGCAAAGGGGGGCAGGGGGTCTCCTACGAGCAGTACTTC.

V is TRBV4-3 and J is TRBJ1-4; possibly TRBD1 for D (6 bases). The germline gives CDR1 LGHNA, CDR2 YSLEER. The V and J ends lost 0 bases and 1 base respectively, with 15 bases between them. This CDR3 contains 18 residues. CDR3 in amino acids: CASSQDPHREGTNEKLFF. CDR3 bases: TGCGCCAGCAGCCAAGATCCCCACAGGGAGGGAACTAATGAAAAACTGTTTTTT.

This clone was counted a few times. The chain combines TRBV7-8 with TRBJ2-2; 10 bases align to TRBD2. This CDR3 contains 20 residues. The V and J ends lost 0 bases and 5 bases, in that order; junction bases with no gene match: 15. Germline V gives CDR1 SGHVS, CDR2 FQNEAQ. The CDR3 loop reads CASSLAYRAGGPNLTGELFF. CDR3 coding DNA: TGTGCCAGCAGCTTAGCTTACCGAGCGGGAGGGCCTAATCTAACCGGGGAGCTGTTTTTT.

This rearrangement joins TRBV5-4 to TRBJ2-1; 8 bases agree with TRBD1. The CDR3 length is 17 residues. V lost 5 bases and J lost 0; bases outside the gene matches: 10. Germline assignment: CDR1 SGHNT and CDR2 YYREEE (reference sequence). The CDR3 DNA reads as TGTGCCAGCAGGACGGACAGGGACGAGAACTCCTACAATGAGCAGTTCTTC. Translated, it gives CASRTDRDENSYNEQFF.

V usage is TRBV2 and J usage is TRBJ2-1; 14 nucleotides align to TRBD2. This CDR3 has 17 amino acids. Germline V gives CDR1 SNHLY, CDR2 FYNNEI. Trimming took 3 bases from V and 9 from J; bases not matched to a gene: 10. CDR3 in amino acids: CASSDRGLAGVLGEQFF. The CDR3 coding sequence is TGTGCCAGCAGTGATCGGGGACTAGCGGGAGTTTTGGGTGAGCAGTTCTTC. The full variable domain, completed using reference TRBV2 and TRBJ2-1, is EPEVTQTPSHQVTQMGQEVILRCVPISNHLYFYWYRQILGQKVEFLVSFYNNEISEKSEIFDDQFSVERPDGSNFTLKIRSTKLEDSAMYFCASSDRGLAGVLGEQFFGPGTRLTVL.

The chain employs TRBV7-8 and TRBJ2-7; D gene ambiguous. Germline V gene data show CDR1 as SGHVS and CDR2 as FQNEAQ. The V end was cut by 7 bases, the J end by 5 bases, with 18 bases between. The CDR3 extends over 14 amino acids. The CDR3 bases are TGTGCCAGCATCCCGCCCGGCCGGAGCGACGAGCAGTACTTC. Protein sequence: CASIPPGRSDEQYF.

The V and J genes are TRBV7-9 and TRBJ2-7, with 7 nucleotides matching TRBD1. The CDR3 has 15 amino acids. Germline-derived CDR1 and CDR2 are SEHNR and FQNEAQ (reference sequence). J lost 4 bases, V lost 4 bases, and 10 bases had no gene match. The CDR3 DNA reads as TGTGCCAGCAGCTCACAGGGGTCTCCTGGGTACGAGCAGTACTTC. Amino acids: CASSSQGSPGYEQYF. The full variable domain, with the rest looked up from reference TRBV7-9 and TRBJ2-7, is DTGVSQNPRHKITKRGQNVTFRCDPISEHNRLYWYRQTLGQGPEFLTYFQNEAQLEKSRLLSDRFSAERPKGSFSTLEIQRTEQGDSAMYLCASSSQGSPGYEQYFGPGTRLTVT.

The CDR3 is CASSPPRQISSSGNTIYF. The CDR3, as DNA: TGTGCCAGCAGCCCCCCACGACAGATTTCCAGCTCTGGAAACACCATATATTTT. V and J are TRBV7-8 and TRBJ1-3; D is perhaps TRBD1 (5 bases). CDR3 length: 18 residues. Germline V lookup: CDR1 SGHVS, CDR2 FQNEAQ. Between the trimmed V and J ends, which lost 5 bases and 0 bases, there was a span of 20 bases.

The J gene is TRBJ1-2, the V gene TRBV9, with a weak D call TRBD1 (5 bases). The CDR3 is made up of 14 amino acids. Germline V gene lookup returns CDR1 SGDLS and CDR2 YYNGEE. V was trimmed by 3 bases and J by 4 bases, leaving 13 bases between them. The CDR3 region is CASSAGRGVYGYTF. DNA of the CDR3: TGTGCCAGCAGCGCGGGACGGGGGGTCTATGGCTACACCTTC.

The CDR3 sequence: CASSHRGWGGIQYF. The DNA of the CDR3 is TGTGCCAGTAGTCACAGGGGGTGGGGGGGCATTCAGTACTTC. The chain combines TRBV19 with TRBJ2-4, with a weak D call TRBD1 (8 bases). Looked up from germline, CDR1 is LNHDA and CDR2 is SQIVND (reference sequence). The CDR3 is 14 amino acids. The V end was cut by 5 bases, the J end by 9 bases, with 17 bases between.

This chain connects TRBV4-3 to TRBJ1-6, with 7 bases lining up with TRBD1. The CDR3 contains 16 residues. V lost 2 bases, J lost 2 bases, and 3 bases stayed unmatched. Germline CDR1 reads LGHNA; CDR2 reads YSLEER. The chain's CDR3 is CASSQTGDTYNSPLHF. In DNA, the CDR3 is TGCGCCAGCAGCCAAACAGGGGACACCTATAATTCACCCCTCCACTTT.

V gene TRBV6-5 combines with J gene TRBJ1-1, with D perhaps TRBD1 (5 bases). V was shortened by 0 bases and J by 6 bases, with 8 bases between the two germline ends. Germline V CDR1 and CDR2: MNHEY, SVGAGI. This CDR3 region has 13 residues. CDR3 residues: CASSYSTGAEAFF. For the CDR3, the DNA is TGTGCCAGCAGTTACTCGACGGGGGCTGAAGCTTTCTTT.